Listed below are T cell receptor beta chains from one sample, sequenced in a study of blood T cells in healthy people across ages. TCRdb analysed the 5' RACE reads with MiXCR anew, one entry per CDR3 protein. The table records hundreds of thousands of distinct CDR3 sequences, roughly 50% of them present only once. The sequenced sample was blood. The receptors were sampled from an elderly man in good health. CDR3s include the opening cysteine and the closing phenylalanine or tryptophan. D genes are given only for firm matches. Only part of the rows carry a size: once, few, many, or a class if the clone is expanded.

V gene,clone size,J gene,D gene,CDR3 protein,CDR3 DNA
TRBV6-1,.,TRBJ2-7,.,CASSPPGVGGYEQYF,TGTGCCAGCAGTCCACCGGGGGTCGGGGGCTACGAGCAGTACTTC
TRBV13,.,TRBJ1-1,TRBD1,CASSLDWQGESTEAFF,TGTGCCAGCAGCTTAGATTGGCAGGGGGAGTCCACTGAAGCTTTCTTT
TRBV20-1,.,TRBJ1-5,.,CSAQRGAQPQHF,TGCAGTGCCCAGCGGGGGGCTCAGCCCCAGCATTTT
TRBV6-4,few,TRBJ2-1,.,CASSDSGGVANEQFF,TGTGCCAGCAGTGACTCGGGGGGAGTAGCAAATGAGCAGTTCTTC
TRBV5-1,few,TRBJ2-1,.,CASSLEADRQQFF,TGCGCCAGCAGCTTGGAGGCAGACAGGCAGCAGTTCTTC
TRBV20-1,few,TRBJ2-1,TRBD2,CSARDPAGSTNEQFF,TGCAGTGCTAGAGATCCAGCGGGGTCCACTAATGAGCAGTTCTTC
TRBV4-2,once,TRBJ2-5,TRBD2,CASSSQAGEGETQYF,TGTGCCAGCAGCTCTCAAGCGGGAGAGGGAGAGACCCAGTACTTC
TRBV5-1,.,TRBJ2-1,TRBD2,CASSGGSSGRDEQFF,TGCGCCAGCAGCGGGGGGTCTAGCGGGCGGGATGAGCAGTTCTTC
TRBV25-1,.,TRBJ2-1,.,CASSESREQFF,TGTGCCAGCAGTGAATCACGTGAGCAGTTCTTC
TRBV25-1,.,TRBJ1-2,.,CASSAPGWVGGYTF,TGTGCCAGCAGCGCCCCTGGATGGGTTGGCGGCTACACCTTC
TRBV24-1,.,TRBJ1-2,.,CATSDLSRDGYTF,TGTGCCACCAGTGATTTATCCAGGGACGGCTACACCTTC
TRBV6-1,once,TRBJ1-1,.,CASSDRGGGGTEAFF,TGTGCCAGCAGTGATCGGGGGGGCGGGGGTACTGAAGCTTTCTTT
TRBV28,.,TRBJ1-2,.,CASSLWAETTLYGYTF,TGTGCCAGCAGTTTATGGGCAGAGACAACCCTCTATGGCTACACCTTC
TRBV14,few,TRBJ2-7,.,CASSPPLGGGRNEQYF,TGTGCCAGCAGCCCCCCCCTAGGTGGAGGAAGGAACGAGCAGTACTTC
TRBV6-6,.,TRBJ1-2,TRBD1,CASIPPGQSTPAGYTF,TGTGCCAGCATCCCCCCGGGACAGTCCACTCCTGCTGGCTACACCTTC
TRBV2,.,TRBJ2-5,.,CASKERETQYF,TGTGCCAGCAAAGAGCGAGAGACCCAGTACTTC
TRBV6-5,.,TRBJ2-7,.,CASSYRARGVSYEQYF,TGTGCCAGCAGTTACCGGGCGAGGGGAGTCTCCTACGAGCAGTACTTC
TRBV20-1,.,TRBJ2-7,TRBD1,CSAAGQGVIYEQYF,TGCAGTGCAGCCGGACAGGGGGTAATCTACGAGCAGTACTTC
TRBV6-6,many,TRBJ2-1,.,CASSYSRVYNEQFF,TGTGCCAGCAGTTACTCGAGGGTATACAATGAGCAGTTCTTC
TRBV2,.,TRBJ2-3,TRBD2,CASSWTSGTSTDTQYF,TGTGCCAGCAGCTGGACTAGCGGAACTAGCACAGATACGCAGTATTTT